The clone carrying this T cell receptor (beta chain) was seen just once. Measured with immunoSEQ multiplex PCR; TCRdb has only the in-frame clones, and not every one. The sample lists around 180,000 clones, approximately 85% occurring once. This sample was included in a study of blood T cell repertoires in COVID-19. Study-wide context: COVID-19 samples from acute and convalescent phases originated in the United States, Italy and Spain.

The clonotype was recovered from a human donor with active or convalescent COVID-19. The donor label of this sample is uncertain. Sequences were obtained from peripheral blood.

The CDR3 protein is CASQMGGPGETQYF. The CDR3 region has the DNA TGTGCCAGCCAAATGGGGGGGCCCGGAGAGACCCAGTACTTC. The chain is built from TRBV28 and TRBJ2-5; maybe TRBD2 (7 bases). The germline V and J ends were trimmed by 8 bases and 4 bases, with 17 bases remaining between them. The CDR3 has 14 amino acids. Per the germline V gene, CDR1 is MDHEN and CDR2 is SYDVKM.